Listed below are T cell receptor beta chains from one sample, sequenced in a study of blood T cell repertoires in COVID-19. TCRdb keeps only in-frame clones here, not all; method: immunoSEQ multiplex PCR. This repertoire shows roughly 120,000 clones, roughly 80% found once; its top ten account for around 8.5%. The sample comprised peripheral blood. Receptors were obtained from a woman in her thirties or forties with acute or convalescent COVID-19. Each CDR3 is given with its conserved first and last residue. Fields, in order: D gene, J gene, clone size, V gene, CDR3 DNA, CDR3 protein. A D gene is named only where the DNA matches it firmly. Size is omitted from some rows. Given values are once, few, many or a class for expanded clones.

D: -
J: TRBJ2-2
size: few
V: TRBV19
DNA: TGTGCCAGCGAAGGGCGGGCGAACACCGGGGAGCTGTTTTTT
CDR3: CASEGRANTGELFF

D: -
J: TRBJ1-5
size: -
V: TRBV19
DNA: TGTGCCAGTAGTATAATGGCCGGGAGCAGCAATCAGCCCCAGCATTTT
CDR3: CASSIMAGSSNQPQHF

D: -
J: TRBJ2-1
size: -
V: TRBV2
DNA: TGTGTCAGCAGCGGCGACGCAGGGTTTTTAAATGAGCAGTTCTTC
CDR3: CVSSGDAGFLNEQFF

D: -
J: TRBJ1-3
size: -
V: TRBV5-1
DNA: TGCGCCAGCAGCAACAGGAAGAAAAGCTCTGGAAACACCATATATTTT
CDR3: CASSNRKKSSGNTIYF

D: TRBD2
J: TRBJ2-1
size: -
V: TRBV2
DNA: TGTGCCAGCGGTACGGGGGGATCCTACAATGAGCAGTTCTTC
CDR3: CASGTGGSYNEQFF

D: -
J: TRBJ1-2
size: -
V: TRBV10-2
DNA: TGCGCCAGCAGTGAGTCGCGGGGGACCCACTATGGCTACACCTTC
CDR3: CASSESRGTHYGYTF

D: TRBD1
J: TRBJ1-4
size: -
V: TRBV11-2
DNA: TGTGCCAGCAGCCAGACAGGGACGAATGAAAAACTGTTTTTT
CDR3: CASSQTGTNEKLFF

D: TRBD1
J: TRBJ2-7
size: -
V: TRBV6-5
DNA: TGTGCCAGCATCACGGGGACAGGGAATGACGAGCAGTACTTC
CDR3: CASITGTGNDEQYF

D: -
J: TRBJ2-1
size: -
V: TRBV6-6
DNA: TGTGCCAGCAGTCCTCCCGGCCCCGGGTCCTACAATGAGCAGTTCTTC
CDR3: CASSPPGPGSYNEQFF

D: TRBD1
J: TRBJ2-5
size: -
V: TRBV6-5
DNA: TGTGCCAGCAGTTGGACAGGTCTGGAGACCCAGTACTTC
CDR3: CASSWTGLETQYF

D: -
J: TRBJ2-7
size: -
V: TRBV14
DNA: TGTGCCAGCAGCCCCGGGAGAAATGGGTTCTACGAGCAGTACTTC
CDR3: CASSPGRNGFYEQYF

D: TRBD1
J: TRBJ2-5
size: many
V: TRBV7-2
DNA: TGTGCCAGCAGCTCGACAGGGCGATCGGAGACCCAGTACTTC
CDR3: CASSSTGRSETQYF

D: -
J: TRBJ1-1
size: -
V: TRBV19
DNA: TGTGCCAGTAGTAGTCATTCGCGGGTGGGCACTGAAGCTTTCTTT
CDR3: CASSSHSRVGTEAFF

D: -
J: TRBJ1-1
size: -
V: TRBV4-1
DNA: TGCGCCAGCAGCCAAGTTGCGGGGGTCAACACTGAAGCTTTCTTT
CDR3: CASSQVAGVNTEAFF

D: -
J: TRBJ1-2
size: few
V: TRBV7-9
DNA: TGTGCCAGCAGCCTCGGCAGCGCTAATCATGGCTACACCTTC
CDR3: CASSLGSANHGYTF

D: -
J: TRBJ1-2
size: -
V: TRBV3-1/TRBV3-2
DNA: TGTGCCAGCAGCTCAAATTGGAATGCGGGACCCCGGAATGGCTACACCTTC
CDR3: CASSSNWNAGPRNGYTF

D: -
J: TRBJ1-5
size: -
V: TRBV19
DNA: TGTGCCAGTACGGGACTCCTCTCCCCGCTCAATCAGCCCCAGCATTTT
CDR3: CASTGLLSPLNQPQHF

D: TRBD1
J: TRBJ1-2
size: -
V: TRBV9
DNA: TGTGCCAGCAGCGTAACCACAGGGGGCCTTGGCTACACCTTC
CDR3: CASSVTTGGLGYTF

D: TRBD1
J: TRBJ1-2
size: -
V: TRBV27
DNA: TGTGCCAGCAGTGACCGCCCGGGGACAGCTCATCGTGGCTACACCTTC
CDR3: CASSDRPGTAHRGYTF

D: -
J: TRBJ1-6
size: -
V: TRBV7-8
DNA: TGTGCCAGCAGCTTAGTTGCATCAGATTCACCCCTCCACTTT
CDR3: CASSLVASDSPLHF

D: -
J: TRBJ2-2
size: -
V: TRBV6-5
DNA: TGTGCCAGCAGTTACAGAGGGAACACCGGGGAGCTGTTTTTT
CDR3: CASSYRGNTGELFF

D: -
J: TRBJ2-7
size: -
V: TRBV6-5
DNA: TGTGCCAGCAGTCCCGATTTCAGGGCCCGTTACGAGCAGTACTTC
CDR3: CASSPDFRARYEQYF

D: -
J: TRBJ1-1
size: -
V: TRBV7-9
DNA: TGTGCCAGCAGTAAATCAGGGGTGGGGAACACTGAAGCTTTCTTT
CDR3: CASSKSGVGNTEAFF

D: -
J: TRBJ2-7
size: -
V: TRBV5-1
DNA: TGCGCCAGCAGCCCTCTGGGTCAGGGGATTTTTACCTACGAGCAGTACTTC
CDR3: CASSPLGQGIFTYEQYF

D: TRBD1
J: TRBJ1-6
size: -
V: TRBV2
DNA: TGTGCCAGCATGGGACAGGGATTCTCACCCCTCCACTTT
CDR3: CASMGQGFSPLHF

D: -
J: TRBJ2-7
size: -
V: TRBV6-5
DNA: TGTGCCAGCAGTTACGAAAGGGGAGGCGAGCAGTACTTC
CDR3: CASSYERGGEQYF

D: -
J: TRBJ2-2
size: -
V: TRBV3-1/TRBV3-2
DNA: TGTGCCAGCAGCTTCCAGGGTCAGAACACCGGGGAGCTGTTTTTT
CDR3: CASSFQGQNTGELFF

D: TRBD1
J: TRBJ1-3
size: -
V: TRBV5-1
DNA: TGCGCCAGCAGCTTGGCCAGACAGGGTGGAAACACCATATATTTT
CDR3: CASSLARQGGNTIYF

D: -
J: TRBJ2-7
size: -
V: TRBV4-1
DNA: TGCGCCAGCAGCCAATCTAGCGCGGGGAACTACGAGCAGTACTTC
CDR3: CASSQSSAGNYEQYF

D: -
J: TRBJ1-4
size: -
V: TRBV3-1/TRBV3-2
DNA: TGTGCCAGCAGCCAAGAGGGAGCAGCTACCAAACTGTTTTTT
CDR3: CASSQEGAATKLFF

D: -
J: TRBJ2-2
size: -
V: TRBV3-1/TRBV3-2
DNA: TGTGCCAGCAGCCCCTCGAGGCTCACCGGGGAGCTGTTTTTT
CDR3: CASSPSRLTGELFF

D: TRBD2
J: TRBJ2-1
size: once
V: TRBV9
DNA: TGTGCCAGCAGCGTAGGACTAGCGGGGATCGGCAATGAGCAGTTCTTC
CDR3: CASSVGLAGIGNEQFF

D: -
J: TRBJ1-5
size: -
V: TRBV4-2
DNA: TGTGCCAGCAGCCAAGATGACGGGTCGGGATGGCCCCAGCATTTT
CDR3: CASSQDDGSGWPQHF

D: TRBD1
J: TRBJ1-4
size: -
V: TRBV7-2
DNA: TGTGCCAGCAGCTTAGGGGACAGACCTAATGAAAAACTGTTTTTT
CDR3: CASSLGDRPNEKLFF

D: -
J: TRBJ1-1
size: -
V: TRBV7-9
DNA: TGTGCCAGCAGCCTCGCGCTCGACACTGAAGCTTTCTTT
CDR3: CASSLALDTEAFF

D: -
J: TRBJ2-5
size: once
V: TRBV2
DNA: TGTGCCAGCAGTGAATCCGCCTACCCGGGGGAGACCCAGTACTTC
CDR3: CASSESAYPGETQYF

D: -
J: TRBJ2-3
size: -
V: TRBV27
DNA: TGTGCCAGCAGTTTTGGACAAATAACCCTCGGAGATACGCAGTATTTT
CDR3: CASSFGQITLGDTQYF

D: -
J: TRBJ1-1
size: few
V: TRBV5-1
DNA: TGCGCCAGCAGCTTGGTGGTGCCAGGGAACACTGAAGCTTTCTTT
CDR3: CASSLVVPGNTEAFF

D: -
J: TRBJ1-6
size: -
V: TRBV12-3/TRBV12-4
DNA: TGTGCCAGCAGTCAGATATTAAATTCACCCCTCCACTTT
CDR3: CASSQILNSPLHF

D: TRBD2
J: TRBJ2-1
size: few
V: TRBV2
DNA: TGTGCCAGCGGACTAGTAGGGGCCGATGAGCAGTTCTTC
CDR3: CASGLVGADEQFF

D: TRBD1
J: TRBJ1-3
size: -
V: TRBV5-6
DNA: TGTGCCAGCAGCCGGGACAGCTCTGGAAACACCATATATTTT
CDR3: CASSRDSSGNTIYF

D: TRBD1
J: TRBJ1-2
size: -
V: TRBV5-1
DNA: TGCGCCAGCAGCGAGCAATCGGACAGGGGATATGGCTACACCTTC
CDR3: CASSEQSDRGYGYTF

D: -
J: TRBJ2-2
size: -
V: TRBV29-1
DNA: TGCAGCGTTGCCTGGGGACACGGGGAGCTGTTTTTT
CDR3: CSVAWGHGELFF

D: -
J: TRBJ1-6
size: once
V: TRBV20-1
DNA: TGCAGTGCTAGTCTCGGGAAAAATTCACCCCTCCACTTT
CDR3: CSASLGKNSPLHF

D: -
J: TRBJ2-7
size: -
V: TRBV4-1
DNA: TGCGCCAGCAGCCAAGAGATTGCCAGGGTGATCTACGAGCAGTACTTC
CDR3: CASSQEIARVIYEQYF

D: -
J: TRBJ1-2
size: -
V: TRBV11-3
DNA: TGTGCCAGCAGCTCCTGGGGAGGCCTTCGAGGGAACTTCGGCTACACCTTC
CDR3: CASSSWGGLRGNFGYTF

D: TRBD2
J: TRBJ2-3
size: -
V: TRBV11-2
DNA: TGTGCCAGCAGGCCTCGGGCGGGGGGCTACACAGATACGCAGTATTTT
CDR3: CASRPRAGGYTDTQYF

D: -
J: TRBJ1-2
size: -
V: TRBV5-1
DNA: TGCGCCAGCAGCTTGGCCGGGATTTCGTATGGCTACACCTTC
CDR3: CASSLAGISYGYTF

D: -
J: TRBJ1-1
size: few
V: TRBV6-5
DNA: TGTGCCAGCAGGCCCGACAGCCACACTGAAGCTTTCTTT
CDR3: CASRPDSHTEAFF

D: -
J: TRBJ1-1
size: -
V: TRBV6-5
DNA: TGTGCCAGCAGGGCAGTAGCCTGGATATCTGAAGCTTTCTTT
CDR3: CASRAVAWISEAFF

D: -
J: TRBJ1-2
size: -
V: TRBV9
DNA: TGTGCCAGCAGCGGAGGGCAGGGGCAGGGCTACACCTTC
CDR3: CASSGGQGQGYTF

D: TRBD2
J: TRBJ2-7
size: -
V: TRBV10-3
DNA: TGTGCCATCAGTCGATCCGGGGGGACCTACGAGCAGTACTTC
CDR3: CAISRSGGTYEQYF

D: TRBD1
J: TRBJ1-6
size: few
V: TRBV2
DNA: TGTGCCAGCAAACGGGACAGTCCCCCACCCCTCCACTTT
CDR3: CASKRDSPPPLHF